A single sample gave rise to the 8 T cell receptor beta chains below, sequenced in a study of identical twins. TCRdb recomputed calls from the 5' RACE reads with MiXCR, one row per CDR3 protein. The sample shows approximately 190,000 distinct CDR3 sequences, approximately 15% of them seen only once. This sample was shared with a second study, whose subject was T cells expressing NK-cell markers.

Sample: CD8+ T cells sorted from blood. The receptors shown here come from a woman aged 18-29 years in good health.

The table lists this clonotype with a few counts. This sequence joins TRBV7-8 and TRBJ2-3, with 7 bases matching TRBD2. The CDR3 has 15 amino acids. Germline V CDR1 and CDR2: SGHVS, FQNEAQ. With 4 bases clipped from V and 4 bases from J, the junction kept 8 bases outside the gene matches. The CDR3 sequence is CASSSISGGSDTQYF. In DNA form, the CDR3 reads TGTGCCAGCAGCTCCATTTCGGGGGGATCAGATACGCAGTATTTT.

This clonotype turned up a few times. The chain carries TRBV13 and TRBJ2-7, with 7 bases aligning to TRBD2. This CDR3 is 14 amino acids long. Germline V gene data show CDR1 as PRHDT and CDR2 as FYEKMQ (reference sequence). V shed 7 bases and J 0 bases; nucleotides not matched to a gene: 6. CDR3 nucleotides: TGTGCCAGCAACCGGCGGGGGAACTCCTACGAGCAGTACTTC. Its protein is CASNRRGNSYEQYF.

The gene calls are TRBV20-1 and TRBJ1-2, with unresolved D. Germline CDR1 and CDR2: DFQATT and SNEGSKA (reference sequence). The V gene lost 0 bases and the J gene lost 7 bases, with 12 bases spanning the gap. The CDR3 has 13 amino acids. CDR3 region: CSARDPSGPGYTF. The CDR3 DNA sequence: TGCAGTGCTAGAGACCCGTCGGGCCCTGGCTACACCTTC.

This clonotype was seen more than once but under ten times. The chain joins TRBV9 to TRBJ2-1; tentatively, D is TRBD2 (5 bases). The ends were cut back, 0 bases at V and 3 bases at J, with 19 bases in the middle. The CDR3 has 18 residues. CDR1 is SGDLS, CDR2 YYNGEE, per germline. CDR3 amino acids: CASSVDNSERIFYNEQFF. In DNA, the CDR3 is TGTGCCAGCAGCGTAGATAATTCCGAGCGGATCTTCTACAATGAGCAGTTCTTC.

Here the CDR3 DNA reads TGTGCCAGCAGTTGGGACTTCAATGAGCAGTTCTTC. It is translated as CASSWDFNEQFF. This chain links TRBV12-3 or TRBV12-4 with TRBJ2-1; D might be TRBD2 (6 bases). Trimming stripped 4 bases from V and 6 bases from J, with 7 bases between. The CDR3 length is 12 residues.

The sample holds a few counts of this clonotype. The chain carries TRBV20-1 and TRBJ2-5; D possibly corresponds to TRBD2 (6 bases). The CDR3 contains 13 residues. Germline CDR1 reads DFQATT; CDR2 reads SNEGSKA (reference sequence). V was clipped by 0 bases and J by 7 bases, with 12 bases between them. CDR3: CSARDGRERTQYF. The CDR3 nucleotides are TGCAGTGCTAGAGATGGGCGGGAACGGACCCAGTACTTC.

This sequence joins TRBV7-9 and TRBJ2-5; 7 bases match TRBD1. V lost 8 bases, J lost 5 bases, and 8 bases stayed unmatched. CDR1 SEHNR and CDR2 FQNEAQ come from the germline V gene (reference sequence). The CDR3 is 13 residues long. CDR3 amino acids: CASLGGSGETQYF. The CDR3 region has the DNA TGTGCCAGCCTAGGGGGCTCTGGGGAGACCCAGTACTTC. Full variable domain (missing parts from reference TRBV7-9 and TRBJ2-5): DTGVSQNPRHKITKRGQNVTFRCDPISEHNRLYWYRQTLGQGPEFLTYFQNEAQLEKSRLLSDRFSAERPKGSFSTLEIQRTEQGDSAMYLCASLGGSGETQYFGPGTRLLVL.

This clonotype appeared a few times. The chain is built from TRBV20-1 and TRBJ2-3; D is perhaps TRBD2 (5 bases). The CDR3 totals 15 residues. The germline gives CDR1 DFQATT, CDR2 SNEGSKA (reference sequence). V dropped 3 bases and J dropped 5 bases, with 18 bases sitting between them. CDR3 residues: CSAREAPQNIDTQYF. The CDR3 DNA is TGCAGTGCTAGGGAGGCCCCCCAGAATATAGATACGCAGTATTTT.